Following are 17 T cell receptor beta chains from one sample sequenced in a study of T cell changes during pregnancy in multiple sclerosis. The assay was immunoSEQ multiplex PCR, and TCRdb's table has in-frame clones only and misses some. The sample has roughly 46,000 clones; nearly 95% are singletons. The source was peripheral blood, collected in the third trimester of pregnancy. Receptor source: a female donor with multiple sclerosis, enrolled in a pregnancy study.

V and J are TRBV28 and TRBJ2-4; 8 bases are a match to TRBD2. This CDR3 comprises 14 residues. Trimming took 8 bases from V and 2 from J; bases not matched to a gene: 5. Germline CDR1 and CDR2: MDHEN and SYDVKM. The CDR3 DNA reads as TGTGCCAGCGCCCGGGGGGGGACCAAAAACATTCAGTACTTC. It codes for CASARGGTKNIQYF.

The chain uses TRBV13 and TRBJ2-5, with D perhaps TRBD2 (5 bases). The germline gives CDR1 PRHDT, CDR2 FYEKMQ (reference sequence). V was pared by 4 bases and J by 2 bases, with 14 bases between. This CDR3 is 15 amino acids long. CDR3 protein: CASSSSVLAQETQYF. DNA for the CDR3: TGTGCCAGCAGCTCCTCCGTCCTAGCTCAAGAGACCCAGTACTTC.

The chain is built from TRBV11-2 and TRBJ1-1, with D uncertain. Germline CDR1 SGHAT, CDR2 FQNNGV. This CDR3 is 13 amino acids long. Trimming stripped 1 base from V and 4 bases from J, with 7 bases between. The chain's CDR3 is CASSLGSGTEAFF. Written as DNA, the CDR3 is TGTGCCAGCAGCTTAGGATCGGGCACTGAAGCTTTCTTT.

The rearrangement links TRBV11-2 to TRBJ1-1; 8 positions agree with TRBD1. The V and J ends lost 2 bases and 3 bases, in that order; junction bases with no gene match: 11. This CDR3 comprises 17 residues. The V gene's germline CDR1 is SGHAT and CDR2 FQNNGV. The CDR3 loop is CASSLTGSGGWYTEAFF. The CDR3 nucleotides are TGTGCCAGCAGCTTAACAGGATCAGGGGGCTGGTACACTGAAGCTTTCTTT.

As regards this clone: One junction end disagrees with the germline gene, perhaps due to a read error. J is TRBJ2-1 and V is TRBV7-7, with D maybe TRBD1 (5 bases). The germline CDR1 and CDR2 sequences are SSHAT and FNYEAQ (reference sequence). The CDR3 runs 14 residues. DNA for the CDR3: TGTGCTAGCAGCCCTTCTGACAGATACAATGAGCAGTTCTTC. Translating it yields CASSPSDRYNEQFF.

The genes are TRBV5-6 and TRBJ1-2; 7 nucleotides line up with TRBD1. V dropped 4 bases and J dropped 5; count of bases not matched to a gene: 5. Germline values: CDR1 SGHDT, CDR2 YYEEEE. The CDR3 has 13 amino acids. The CDR3 region is CASSLDRAYGYTF. In DNA, the CDR3 is TGTGCCAGCAGCCTAGACAGGGCGTATGGCTACACCTTC.

This rearrangement joins TRBV2 to TRBJ1-5; no definite D call. CDR1 SNHLY and CDR2 FYNNEI come from the germline V gene. The CDR3 contains 17 residues. Trimming cost V 6 bases and J 1 base, with 19 bases left between them. The CDR3 sequence: CASSATGVRISNQPQHF. The DNA of the CDR3 is TGTGCCAGCAGCGCCACCGGGGTTAGGATAAGCAATCAGCCCCAGCATTTT.

The chain has TRBV7-9 and TRBJ2-3, with D hard to call. The CDR3 is 15 amino acids. V gave up 2 bases and J gave up 6 bases, with 15 bases separating them. CDR1 and CDR2 from the germline V gene are SEHNR and FQNEAQ (reference sequence). The CDR3 coding sequence is TGTGCCAGCAGCTTATTTGAAGCGTCCATGGATACGCAGTATTTT. This gives the protein CASSLFEASMDTQYF.

This sequence joins TRBV7-9 and TRBJ2-1; no firm D call. V lost 5 bases and J lost 4, with 6 bases in between. Looked up from germline, CDR1 is SEHNR and CDR2 is FQNEAQ (reference sequence). This CDR3 is 12 amino acids long. The CDR3 reads CASSPYYNEQFF. CDR3 bases: TGTGCCAGCAGCCCCTATTACAATGAGCAGTTCTTC.

V and J are TRBV25-1 and TRBJ2-1; 14 bases fit TRBD2. The germline V gene has CDR1 MGHDK and CDR2 SYGVNS. V was pared by 4 bases and J by 8 bases, with 13 bases of the junction left unmatched. The CDR3 spans 18 residues. CDR3 DNA: TGTGCCAGCAGTGCCGGGGGGACTAGCGGGAGCGAGTGGGATGAGCAGTTCTTC. It specifies CASSAGGTSGSEWDEQFF.

The CDR3 loop is CASSLSPAGGLNEQFF. CDR3 DNA sequence: TGTGCCAGCAGCTTATCCCCAGCGGGAGGACTCAATGAGCAGTTCTTC. The genes are TRBV7-2 and TRBJ2-1; 9 nucleotides agree with TRBD2. Per germline, CDR1 SGHTA and CDR2 FQGNSA. This CDR3 comprises 16 residues. V was pared by 2 bases and J by 6 bases, with 8 bases of the junction left unmatched.

The genes are TRBV11-2 and TRBJ2-1; the match to TRBD2 covers 11 bases. This CDR3 has 16 residues. From germline, CDR1 is SGHAT and CDR2 FQNNGV. The ends lost 0 bases at V and 6 bases at J; junction bases unmatched: 4. CDR3 in DNA: TGTGCCAGCAGCTTAGAATTAGCGGGAGGGAGCAATGAGCAGTTCTTC. Protein sequence: CASSLELAGGSNEQFF.

V usage is TRBV30 and J usage is TRBJ1-2, with D uncertain. This CDR3 comprises 13 residues. Germline-derived CDR1 and CDR2 are GTSNPN and SVGIG (reference sequence). The V end was cut by 4 bases, the J end by 11 bases, with 20 bases between. This CDR3 reads CAWKKVEREGYTF. Here the CDR3 DNA reads TGTGCCTGGAAAAAGGTAGAGAGAGAGGGATACACCTTC.

The CDR3 DNA is TGTGCCAGCAAGCGGGACAGGGCTGACAGCGAGCAGTACTTC. This translates into CASKRDRADSEQYF. The rearrangement uses TRBV6-5 and TRBJ2-7, with 9 bases aligning to TRBD1. The CDR3 loop spans 14 amino acids. With V trimmed by 7 bases and J by 6 bases, 10 bases remained unmatched. Germline loops: CDR1 MNHEY, CDR2 SVGAGI.

The chain recombines TRBV29-1 with TRBJ2-3, with 10 bases fitting TRBD2. Germline trimming cut 0 bases from V and 3 bases from J; bases unmatched to any gene: 12. There are 18 residues in the CDR3. CDR1 is SQVTM, CDR2 ANQGSEA, per germline. The CDR3 reads CSVEEGLAGALGTDTQYF. The CDR3 region has the DNA TGCAGCGTTGAAGAGGGGCTAGCGGGAGCCCTGGGAACAGATACGCAGTATTTT.

This clone was observed a single time. The genes are TRBV6-4 and TRBJ2-5; D is perhaps TRBD2 (5 bases). V was cut by 6 bases and J by 6 bases, with 11 bases left in between. The CDR3 has 12 amino acids. Germline V gives CDR1 MRHNA, CDR2 SNTAGT. The CDR3 protein is CASSASRQTQYF. Here the CDR3 DNA reads TGTGCCAGCAGCGCTAGCCGGCAGACCCAGTACTTC.

The chain combines TRBV10-3 with TRBJ2-5; TRBD1 matches at 9 bases. The V and J ends lost 6 bases and 5 bases, in that order; junction bases with no gene match: 4. Germline CDR1 and CDR2: ENHRY and SYGVKD. The length of the CDR3 is 13 residues. The CDR3 is CAIRGTGSETQYF. The CDR3 nucleotides are TGTGCCATCAGGGGGACAGGGAGTGAGACCCAGTACTTC.